These 27 T cell receptor beta chains share one sample of origin, sequenced in a study of CD8 T cells in Susac syndrome. RNA was extracted with the RNeasy kit, and a quantity of roughly 0.5 to 1 ug was reverse transcribed using random hexamers. From the immunoSEQ multiplex PCR reads, TCRdb called clonotypes with MiXCR, one entry per CDR3 protein. Of roughly 160,000 distinct CDR3 sequences detected, 90% to 96% appear once; the ten largest clones hold around 0.13%. The sample comprised CD4+ T cells from PBMCs. The receptors were sampled from a human donor with Susac syndrome.

As DNA, the CDR3 is TGTGCCAGCTCACCAGAGGGACAGGGGGCTTCGATTGAGCAGTACTTC. Protein sequence: CASSPEGQGASIEQYF. The rearrangement joins TRBV18 to TRBJ2-7; the match to TRBD1 covers 12 bases. Losses at the gene ends were 2 bases for V and 7 bases for J; bases not matched to a gene: 9. The germline CDR1 and CDR2 sequences are KGHSH and LQKENI. The CDR3 consists of 16 residues.

This sequence joins TRBV4-3 and TRBJ1-2; 7 bases align to TRBD1. J gave up 2 bases and V 4 bases, and 4 bases lay outside the gene matches. The germline V gene has CDR1 LGHNA and CDR2 YSLEER. The CDR3 covers 14 residues. CDR3 coding DNA: TGCGCCAGCAGCCTCAAGACAGGGAACTATGGCTACACCTTC. Translated: CASSLKTGNYGYTF.

V gene TRBV6-6 combines with J gene TRBJ2-5; no definite D call. The V and J ends lost 5 bases and 5 bases respectively, with 12 bases between them. The CDR3 covers 13 residues. Germline CDR1 MNHNY, CDR2 SVGAGI (reference sequence). CDR3 bases: TGTGCCAGCAGTCGTGAGGTCCCGGAGACCCAGTACTTC. Its protein product is CASSREVPETQYF.

The V call is TRBV12-3 or TRBV12-4, the J call TRBJ2-7, with D maybe TRBD2 (5 bases). The CDR3 has 13 residues. The germline V and J ends were trimmed by 0 bases and 7 bases, with 10 bases remaining between them. CDR3 protein: CASSLARGGEQYV. DNA of the CDR3: TGTGCCAGCAGTTTAGCGCGCGGAGGAGAGCAGTACGTC.

The CDR3 reads CASRRTGLPLHF. The CDR3 DNA follows: TGTGCCAGCAGACGGACAGGGTTACCCCTCCACTTT. The chain employs TRBV6-2 or TRBV6-3 and TRBJ1-6, with 8 bases matching TRBD1. Germline V gene sequence: CDR1 MNHEY, CDR2 SVGEGT. V lost 6 bases, J lost 12 bases, and 4 bases stayed unmatched. The CDR3 totals 12 residues.

V is TRBV30 and J is TRBJ1-3; D perhaps matches TRBD1 (5 bases). Germline CDR1 and CDR2: GTSNPN and SVGIG (reference sequence). The CDR3 extends over 15 amino acids. The V end was cut by 3 bases, the J end by 3 bases, with 15 bases between. As DNA, the CDR3 is TGTGCCTGGAGGCTGGACATGGCTTTTGGAAACACCATATATTTT. Residues: CAWRLDMAFGNTIYF.

V gene TRBV6-4 combines with J gene TRBJ2-4; unclear D gene. V dropped 6 bases and J dropped 4 bases, with 4 bases sitting between them. CDR1 is MRHNA, CDR2 SNTAGT, per germline. The CDR3 loop spans 11 amino acids. The CDR3, as DNA: TGTGCCAGCAGAGAAAAAAACATTCAGTACTTC. This codes for CASREKNIQYF.

The chain uses TRBV28 and TRBJ2-2; the D is unclear. This CDR3 spans 12 amino acids. Trimming left V 8 bases short and J 5 bases short, with 9 bases between. CDR1 is MDHEN and CDR2 is SYDVKM in the germline V gene. The CDR3 loop is CASAPQTGELFF. The CDR3 DNA is TGTGCCAGCGCACCCCAAACCGGGGAGCTGTTTTTT.

The chain carries TRBV15 and TRBJ2-1; tentative D call: TRBD2 (6 bases). Trimming took 3 bases from V and 9 from J, leaving 9 bases between them. Germline loops: CDR1 LNHNV, CDR2 YYDKDF (reference sequence). The CDR3 is made up of 12 amino acids. CDR3: CATSSPGGEQFF. The CDR3 DNA is TGTGCCACCAGCAGTCCCGGGGGTGAGCAGTTCTTC.

This chain uses TRBV7-2 with TRBJ1-6; D unresolved. The CDR3 contains 15 residues. V lost 5 bases and J 7 bases, leaving 15 bases between the germline ends. Germline lookup yields CDR1 SGHTA and CDR2 FQGNSA. The CDR3 reads CASSPSRTGNSPLHF. CDR3 coding DNA: TGTGCCAGCAGCCCAAGTCGCACCGGGAATTCACCCCTCCACTTT.

The genes are TRBV4-3 and TRBJ1-6; 7 positions agree with TRBD1. Germline V gives CDR1 LGHNA, CDR2 YSLEER. V gave up 0 bases and J gave up 9 bases; unmatched junction bases: 5. CDR3 length: 15 amino acids. CDR3 sequence reads: CASSQEGGDSSPLHF. In DNA form, the CDR3 reads TGCGCCAGCAGCCAAGAGGGCGGGGACAGTTCACCCCTCCACTTT.

As to this clonotype: At one end the junction does not follow the germline gene, possibly because of a read error. V and J are TRBV2 and TRBJ2-5; D call uncertain. Per the germline V gene, CDR1 is SNHLY and CDR2 is FYNNEI. The CDR3 consists of 13 residues. The CDR3 DNA reads as TGTGCCAGCAGCGAAGACTACCAAGAGACCCAGTACTTC. It specifies CASSEDYQETQYF.

The chain is built from TRBV30 and TRBJ2-7, with D possibly called TRBD1 or TRBD2 (5 bases each). This CDR3 is 14 amino acids long. Germline values: CDR1 GTSNPN, CDR2 SVGIG (reference sequence). V lost 2 bases, J lost 2 bases, and 13 bases lay in between. The CDR3 here is CAWSWGSAPYEQYF. For the CDR3, the DNA is TGTGCCTGGAGTTGGGGGTCCGCCCCCTACGAGCAGTACTTC.

V usage is TRBV19 and J usage is TRBJ2-2, with D possibly called TRBD1 or TRBD2 (5 bases each). This CDR3 contains 15 residues. Trimming took 6 bases from V and 1 from J, leaving 12 bases between them. CDR1 LNHDA and CDR2 SQIVND come from the germline V gene (reference sequence). The CDR3 reads CASSRGVGNTGELFF. The CDR3 coding sequence is TGTGCCAGTAGCCGAGGGGTGGGGAACACCGGGGAGCTGTTTTTT.

V gene TRBV6-2 or TRBV6-3 combines with J gene TRBJ2-1; TRBD2 aligns across 8 bases. The CDR3 length is 14 residues. Trimming cost V 5 bases and J 3 bases; bases outside gene matches: 3. CDR1 and CDR2 from the germline V gene are MNHEY and SVGEGT. The CDR3 sequence: CASSQAGGYNEQFF. The CDR3 DNA sequence: TGTGCCAGCAGTCAGGCGGGGGGCTACAATGAGCAGTTCTTC.

The chain joins TRBV6-5 to TRBJ1-4; D remains unclear. The CDR3 runs 15 residues. Trimming left V 1 base short and J 7 bases short, with 13 bases between. Germline loops: CDR1 MNHEY, CDR2 SVGAGI. The CDR3 here is CASSYLKREGEKLFF. Here the CDR3 DNA reads TGTGCCAGCAGTTACTTGAAGAGGGAGGGTGAAAAACTGTTTTTT.

The chain carries TRBV27 and TRBJ2-7, with D possibly TRBD2 on 5 matching bases. CDR3 length equals 12 residues. V shed 7 bases and J shed 3 bases, with 10 bases lying between them. Germline V gene sequence: CDR1 MNHEY, CDR2 SMNVEV (reference sequence). The CDR3 region is CASNSGDYEQYV. DNA of the CDR3: TGTGCCAGCAACAGCGGTGACTACGAGCAGTACGTC.

The chain carries TRBV18 and TRBJ2-6; D not certain. The germline gives CDR1 KGHSH, CDR2 LQKENI. This CDR3 has 15 residues. With 0 bases removed from V and 2 bases from J, the gap between germline ends came to 5 bases. The DNA for the CDR3 is TGTGCCAGCTCACCACCGCTCACTGGGGCCAACGTCCTGACTTTC. This translates into CASSPPLTGANVLTF.

V is TRBV20-1 and J is TRBJ2-1; 12 nucleotides align to TRBD2. V lost 7 bases and J lost 9; bases outside the gene matches: 16. The CDR3 runs to 16 residues. Germline V lookup: CDR1 DFQATT, CDR2 SNEGSKA (reference sequence). The CDR3 protein is CSVFGTSGGLRGEQFF. The CDR3 DNA is TGCAGTGTATTCGGAACTAGCGGGGGGTTGCGGGGTGAGCAGTTCTTC.

This chain joins TRBV6-5 and TRBJ2-1; 9 bases match TRBD2. Germline CDR1 and CDR2: MNHEY and SVGAGI. The V gene end was trimmed by 11 bases and the J gene end by 6 bases; junction bases not matched to a gene: 5. CDR3 size: 12 residues. CDR3 in DNA: TGTGCCGCGGGGGGGCGCGTCAATGAGCAGTTCTTC. This sequence encodes CAAGGRVNEQFF.

The chain joins TRBV18 to TRBJ2-7; 7 bases are shared with TRBD1. Germline V lookup: CDR1 KGHSH, CDR2 LQKENI. The CDR3 contains 17 residues. V was clipped by 3 bases and J by 4 bases; unmatched bases: 15. CDR3 sequence reads: CASSPDRAGTQIYEQYF. CDR3 sequence (DNA): TGTGCCAGCTCACCTGACAGGGCTGGAACCCAGATATACGAGCAGTACTTC.

The CDR3: CASSGVLGGVYEQYV. The CDR3, as DNA: TGTGCCAGCAGCGGTGTTCTTGGGGGGGTCTACGAGCAGTACGTC. The rearrangement uses TRBV28 and TRBJ2-7; 7 bases align to TRBD2. The CDR3 has 15 amino acids. After removal of 6 bases from V and 3 bases from J, the junction contained 11 bases not matched to a gene. CDR1 is MDHEN, CDR2 SYDVKM, per germline.

The rearrangement joins TRBV6-2 or TRBV6-3 to TRBJ1-5; TRBD1 matches 7 bases. After removal of 6 bases from V and 9 bases from J, the junction contained 20 bases not matched to a gene. This CDR3 comprises 17 residues. Per the germline V gene, CDR1 is MNHEY and CDR2 is SVGEGT. CDR3 sequence: CASRPQKTGLAWAPQHF. CDR3 nucleotides: TGTGCCAGCAGACCACAGAAGACAGGGTTGGCTTGGGCGCCCCAGCATTTT.

The CDR3 loop reads CASRRQSGYTF. The CDR3 nucleotides read TGTGCCAGCAGGAGACAGAGCGGCTACACCTTC. This chain joins TRBV6-2 or TRBV6-3 and TRBJ1-2, with D perhaps matching TRBD1 (5 bases). V was cut by 6 bases and J by 8 bases, with 10 bases left in between. Germline V gives CDR1 MNHEY, CDR2 SVGEGT. There are 11 residues in the CDR3.

The chain carries TRBV2 and TRBJ1-2, with TRBD1 matching 7 bases. Looked up from germline, CDR1 is SNHLY and CDR2 is FYNNEI. V dropped 6 bases and J dropped 8; count of bases not matched to a gene: 15. CDR3 length: 15 amino acids. The CDR3 coding sequence is TGTGCCAGCAGCGCGATGACAGGGTCGGTTCGAGGCTACACCTTC. Protein: CASSAMTGSVRGYTF. Full variable domain (missing parts from reference TRBV2 and TRBJ1-2): EPEVTQTPSHQVTQMGQEVILRCVPISNHLYFYWYRQILGQKVEFLVSFYNNEISEKSEIFDDQFSVERPDGSNFTLKIRSTKLEDSAMYFCASSAMTGSVRGYTFGSGTRLTVV.

The V gene is TRBV10-3, the J gene TRBJ1-2; no definite D call. This CDR3 spans 14 amino acids. With 4 bases removed from V and 2 bases from J, the gap between germline ends came to 11 bases. Germline-derived CDR1 and CDR2 are ENHRY and SYGVKD. Here the CDR3 DNA reads TGTGCCATCAGTGGTCCCTCCCAGAACTATGGCTACACCTTC. Protein product: CAISGPSQNYGYTF.

The V and J genes are TRBV3-1 and TRBJ2-2, with 8 positions matching TRBD1. CDR1 is LGHDT, CDR2 YNNKEL, per germline (reference sequence). V lost 4 bases and J lost 4; bases outside the gene matches: 5. The CDR3 consists of 15 residues. The CDR3 coding sequence is TGTGCCAGCAGCCCAATTACAGGGGGCACCGGGGAGCTGTTTTTT. It translates to CASSPITGGTGELFF.